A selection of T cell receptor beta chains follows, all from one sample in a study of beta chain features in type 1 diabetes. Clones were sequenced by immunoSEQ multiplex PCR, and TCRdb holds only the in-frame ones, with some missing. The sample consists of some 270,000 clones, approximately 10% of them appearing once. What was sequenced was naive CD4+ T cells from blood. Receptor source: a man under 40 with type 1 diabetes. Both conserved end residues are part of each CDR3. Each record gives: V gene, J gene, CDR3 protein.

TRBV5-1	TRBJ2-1	CASSPTQGVYNEQFF
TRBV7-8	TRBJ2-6	CASSLVSNSGANVLTF
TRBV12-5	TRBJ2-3	CASGPGSSGYSTDTQYF
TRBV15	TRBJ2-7	CATSRAGSVTEQYF
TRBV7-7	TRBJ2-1	CASSLSRENEQFF
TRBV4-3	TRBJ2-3	CASSYKGVSTDTQYF
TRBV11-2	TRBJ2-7	CASSPRVGNEQYF
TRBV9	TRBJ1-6	CASSVGHHNSPLHF
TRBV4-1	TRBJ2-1	CASSQAPRGYSYNEQFF
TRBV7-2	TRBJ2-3	CASRLAGSTDTQYF
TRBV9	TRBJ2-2	CASSGAPGGTGELFF
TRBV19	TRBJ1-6	CASSIVGRNSPLHF
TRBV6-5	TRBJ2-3	CASSYHDSRLADTQYF
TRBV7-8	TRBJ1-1	CASSSGGFGPRNTEAFF
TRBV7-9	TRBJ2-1	CASSHTPGEQFF
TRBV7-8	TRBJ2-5	CASSLARGLYQETQYF
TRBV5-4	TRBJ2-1	CASSLGAGAGSYNEQFF
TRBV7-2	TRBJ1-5	CASSSRQGGQPQHF
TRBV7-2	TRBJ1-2	CASSLQGADGYTF
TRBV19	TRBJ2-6	CASSMWGHGANVLTF
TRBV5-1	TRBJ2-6	CASRAGTGGSGANVLTF
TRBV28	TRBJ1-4	CASTENNEKLFF
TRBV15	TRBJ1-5	CATSRTGNQPQHF
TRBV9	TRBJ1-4	CASSVAGLGGLSEKLFF
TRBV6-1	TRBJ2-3	CASSGTNTDTQYF
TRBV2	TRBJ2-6	CASSDDRGSSGANVLTF
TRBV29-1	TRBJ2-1	CSVRSPAGHLDNEQFF
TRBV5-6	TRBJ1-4	CASSLKEEKLFF
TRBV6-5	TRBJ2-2	CASRRRSAGELFF
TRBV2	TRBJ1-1	CASSTGRNTEAFF
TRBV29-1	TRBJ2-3	CSYRGRGDSTDTQYF
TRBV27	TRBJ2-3	CASSSPSGGATFTDTQYF
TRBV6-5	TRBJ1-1	CASSSGQGVEAFF
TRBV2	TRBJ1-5	CASSETDSNQPQHF
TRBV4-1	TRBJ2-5	CASSPRHLTVQETQYF
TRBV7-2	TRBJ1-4	CASSLGPGGVRTNEKLFF
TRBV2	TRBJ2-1	CASSGTSGGANEQFF
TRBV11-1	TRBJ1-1	CASSRGQVIGEAFF
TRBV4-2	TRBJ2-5	CASSQEGEGAQYF
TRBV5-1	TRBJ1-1	CASSRQQMNTEAFF
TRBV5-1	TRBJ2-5	CASSLVGRQETQYF
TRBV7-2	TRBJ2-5	CASSWGQGQETQYF
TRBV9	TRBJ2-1	CASSLGGASYNEQFF
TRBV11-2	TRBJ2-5	CASTLSGGGETQYF
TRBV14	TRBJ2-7	CASSRDGTGYYEQYF
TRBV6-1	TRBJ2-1	CASSDPVAGSNEQFF
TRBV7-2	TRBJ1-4	CASSLAAGPYEKLFF
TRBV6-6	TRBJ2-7	CASILSGSSYEQYF
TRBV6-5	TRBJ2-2	CASTGRATGELFF
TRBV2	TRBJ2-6	CASSERSGANVLTF
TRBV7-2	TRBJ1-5	CASNPGGTGGNQPQHF
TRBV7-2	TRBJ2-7	CASSTPTGYEQYF
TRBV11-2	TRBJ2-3	CASSFLAGGFTDTQYF
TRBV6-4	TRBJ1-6	CARPRNSPLHF
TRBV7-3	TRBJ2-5	CASSLTGQGVFQETQYF
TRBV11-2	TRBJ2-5	CASSRGEGETQYF